This T cell receptor beta chain derives from a study of CD8 T cells in Susac syndrome. Study results and limitations: That the number of individuals in its TCR sequencing and HLA analysis was relatively small was acknowledged by the study.

TCR beta was sequenced from blood CD8+ and CD4+ T cells. TEMRA cells were FACS-enriched, unlike CD8+ and CD4+ T cells, which were negatively isolated. After extraction with the RNeasy kit, roughly 0.45 to 1 ug of the RNA was reverse transcribed using random hexamers. The CDR3 of TCR beta was amplified by immunoSEQ multiplex PCR across 54 Vbeta and 13 Jbeta. MiXCR, applied by TCRdb to the immunoSEQ multiplex PCR reads, yields one record per CDR3 protein. This sample yields approximately 230,000 distinct CDR3 sequences, of which 90% to 95% are seen a single time; 0.055% to 0.075% belongs to the top ten. As concerns this clonotype: Its antigen remains unknown.

The V and J ends lost 5 bases and 3 bases, in that order; junction bases with no gene match: 7. Per germline, CDR1 SEHNR and CDR2 FQNEAQ (reference sequence). This CDR3 contains 15 residues. Sequenced material: CD4+ T cells from PBMCs. The clonotype was recovered from a human donor with multiple sclerosis. The chain is built from TRBV7-9 and TRBJ1-2; 9 nucleotides agree with TRBD1. Here the CDR3 DNA reads TGTGCCAGCAGCCGTGGGGGACAGGGACACTATGGCTACACCTTC. Translating it yields CASSRGGQGHYGYTF.